This TCR beta chain originates from a study of blood T cells in healthy people across ages. Study in general: Using template switching, researchers captured about one barcoded beta molecule for each two T cells. Study findings and constraints: TCR beta diversity correlated strongly with naive T cell percentage. Long-lived donors exceeded aged donors in naive CD4+ cells and diversity.

CDR1 is SQVTM and CDR2 is ANQGSEA in the germline V gene. V lost 0 bases to trimming and J lost 8 bases, with 16 bases between them. The CDR3 is 15 residues long. Worth noting for this clonotype: The antigen is not known.

Then a second PCR, running about 6 to 12 cycles, was carried out with a sample-barcoded 5' primer and a J-beta primer mix. Each cDNA molecule, via a template-switch adaptor with 12 random nucleotides, was tagged. Each CDR3 protein is one row after TCRdb ran MiXCR on the 5' RACE reads. This table has roughly 410,000 distinct CDR3 sequences, 50% to 60% appearing once. Specimen: blood. The receptor comes from a man aged 60-69 years in good health. The chain links TRBV29-1 to TRBJ1-4; perhaps TRBD1 as D (6 bases). This CDR3 is CSVEDLRAGDEKLFF. The CDR3 bases are TGCAGCGTTGAAGATCTCAGGGCAGGGGACGAAAAACTGTTTTTT.